One sample yielded the 27 T cell receptor beta chains listed below, sequenced in a study of blood T cell repertoires in COVID-19. Libraries were prepared by immunoSEQ multiplex PCR; TCRdb keeps only in-frame clonotypes and omits some of them. The sample includes some 400,000 clones, around nine tenths of them seen just once. Source material: peripheral blood. All receptors come from a human donor in a cohort sampled during active COVID-19.

The rearrangement links TRBV11-3 to TRBJ2-1, with a tentative D call TRBD1 (5 bases). The CDR3 contains 17 residues. Germline V lookup: CDR1 SGHNT, CDR2 YENEEA. Trimming took off 5 bases at V and 3 bases at J, with 20 bases between the two ends. CDR3 loop: CASSLPRVGDRYNEQFF. The DNA of the CDR3 is TGTGCCAGCAGCCTTCCCAGGGTAGGCGACCGCTACAATGAGCAGTTCTTC.

The chain couples TRBV12-3 or TRBV12-4 to TRBJ1-1; D is unresolved. V lost 2 bases to trimming and J lost 4 bases, with 8 bases between them. This CDR3 is 13 amino acids long. The CDR3 sequence: CASSLLGSTEAFF. CDR3 DNA: TGTGCCAGCAGTTTATTGGGGAGCACTGAAGCTTTCTTT.

This CDR3 reads CASSFLVASEQYF. The DNA for the CDR3 is TGTGCCAGCAGCTTCCTAGTAGCGAGCGAGCAGTACTTC. This chain connects TRBV5-5 to TRBJ2-7; D is perhaps TRBD2 (5 bases). The germline V gene has CDR1 SGHKS and CDR2 YYEKEE (reference sequence). The CDR3 is 13 amino acids. The germline V and J ends were trimmed by 2 bases and 6 bases, with 12 bases remaining between them. Combining the CDR3 with reference TRBV5-5 and TRBJ2-7 gives the whole variable domain DAGVTQSPTHLIKTRGQQVTLRCSPISGHKSVSWYQQVLGQGPQFIFQYYEKEERGRGNFPDRFSARQFPNYSSELNVNALLLGDSALYLCASSFLVASEQYFGPGTRLTVT.

The chain joins TRBV6-5 to TRBJ1-6; D ambiguous. With 8 bases removed from V and 10 bases from J, the gap between germline ends came to 12 bases. This CDR3 has 12 amino acids. Germline values: CDR1 MNHEY, CDR2 SVGAGI. In DNA form, the CDR3 reads TGTGCCAGCCGCTCCAGTGGCTCACCCCTCCACTTT. Protein sequence: CASRSSGSPLHF.

This clone was detected once. The chain employs TRBV2 and TRBJ2-1, with 7 bases fitting TRBD2. This CDR3 is built from 14 residues. V was clipped by 8 bases and J by 2 bases; unmatched bases: 6. The germline V gene has CDR1 SNHLY and CDR2 FYNNEI. This CDR3 is CASEKGLTYNEQFF. CDR3 DNA sequence: TGTGCCAGCGAAAAGGGACTAACCTACAATGAGCAGTTCTTC.

The J gene is TRBJ1-3, the V gene TRBV10-3, with 9 bases aligning to TRBD1. The CDR3 runs 15 residues. From germline, CDR1 is ENHRY and CDR2 SYGVKD. With V trimmed by 6 bases and J by 4 bases, 7 bases remained unmatched. In nucleotides, the CDR3 is TGTGCCATCAGCCCACAGGGGGCTGGAGGAAACACCATATATTTT. It encodes CAISPQGAGGNTIYF.

This clone was picked up one time. CDR3 protein: CASSQEGPGRSRYNEQFF. The CDR3 DNA is TGCGCCAGCAGCCAAGAAGGTCCGGGTCGTAGTCGGTACAATGAGCAGTTCTTC. This chain links TRBV4-1 with TRBJ2-1, with D uncertain. Between the trimmed V and J ends, which lost 0 bases and 4 bases, there was a span of 19 bases. The CDR3 covers 18 residues. Germline values: CDR1 MGHRA, CDR2 YSYEKL.

This clone appeared a few times. The chain couples TRBV28 to TRBJ1-6; D might be TRBD1 (5 bases). V lost 5 bases and J lost 9, with 14 bases in between. The CDR3 has 14 residues. The germline V gene has CDR1 MDHEN and CDR2 SYDVKM. CDR3 amino acids: CASSPETELSPLHF. The DNA for the CDR3 is TGTGCCAGCAGTCCCGAGACAGAACTTTCACCCCTCCACTTT.

The chain joins TRBV24-1 to TRBJ2-2; TRBD1 aligns across 7 bases. Trimming took 4 bases from V and 6 from J; bases not matched to a gene: 7. CDR1 KGHDR and CDR2 SFDVKD come from the germline V gene. The CDR3 has 15 residues. The CDR3 bases are TGTGCCACCAGTGACCCAACGACAGGGTCCGGGGAGCTGTTTTTT. This translates into CATSDPTTGSGELFF.

Here the CDR3 reads CASSQMIRETQYF. The CDR3, as DNA: TGTGCCAGCAGCCAAATGATCAGGGAGACCCAGTACTTC. The chain carries TRBV3-1 (or the pseudogene TRBV3-2) and TRBJ2-5; no reliable D call. CDR1 is LGHDT and CDR2 is YNNKEL in the germline V gene (reference sequence). V was shortened by 2 bases and J by 5 bases, with 9 bases between the two germline ends. The CDR3 covers 13 residues.

V is TRBV28 and J is TRBJ2-7; 13 nucleotides match TRBD2. Looked up from germline, CDR1 is MDHEN and CDR2 is SYDVKM. The CDR3 length is 16 residues. V was clipped by 3 bases and J by 0 bases; unmatched bases: 2. The CDR3, as DNA: TGTGCCAGCAGTTTGAGGACTAGCGGGGGCTCCTACGAGCAGTACTTC. Its translation: CASSLRTSGGSYEQYF.

The V call is TRBV4-1, the J call TRBJ1-5; unclear D gene. Germline CDR1 is MGHRA and CDR2 is YSYEKL. V was trimmed by 4 bases and J by 3 bases, leaving 19 bases between them. The CDR3 loop spans 17 amino acids. The CDR3 DNA reads as TGCGCCAGCAGCCCGAGGATAGGCAATTACTTCAATCAGCCCCAGCATTTT. As protein: CASSPRIGNYFNQPQHF.

This chain links TRBV6-5 with TRBJ2-2; TRBD1 matches at 7 bases. The germline V gene has CDR1 MNHEY and CDR2 SVGAGI. CDR3 length: 13 residues. V was pared by 8 bases and J by 3 bases, with 3 bases of the junction left unmatched. CDR3 residues: CASGQGDTGELFF. DNA of the CDR3: TGTGCCAGCGGGCAGGGGGACACCGGGGAGCTGTTTTTT.

The chain uses TRBV28 and TRBJ1-1, with TRBD1 identical over 9 bases. With 5 bases clipped from V and 2 bases from J, the junction kept 9 bases outside the gene matches. Germline CDR1 and CDR2: MDHEN and SYDVKM. The CDR3 totals 16 residues. The CDR3 DNA reads TGTGCCAGCAGTGTCTTGCGGGACAGGGATAACACTGAAGCTTTCTTT. This sequence encodes CASSVLRDRDNTEAFF. Variable domain in full (rest from reference TRBV28 and TRBJ1-1): DVKVTQSSRYLVKRTGEKVFLECVQDMDHENMFWYRQDPGLGLRLIYFSYDVKMKEKGDIPEGYSVSREKKERFSLILESASTNQTSMYLCASSVLRDRDNTEAFFGQGTRLTVV.

DNA of the CDR3: TGTGCCAGCAGCTTGGTCGGGGGGGCGAACACAGATACGCAGTATTTT. Amino acid sequence: CASSLVGGANTDTQYF. The chain links TRBV7-2 to TRBJ2-3; 8 nucleotides match TRBD2. V lost 3 bases and J lost 2; bases outside the gene matches: 7. In germline, CDR1 is SGHTA, CDR2 FQGNSA. The CDR3 consists of 16 residues.

This clone has a single count. This rearrangement joins TRBV15 to TRBJ2-1; 9 bases line up with TRBD2. Germline loops: CDR1 LNHNV, CDR2 YYDKDF (reference sequence). J was trimmed by 4 bases and V by 6 bases; bases with no gene match: 7. The CDR3 runs to 15 residues. The CDR3 reads CATRDLAGFYNEQFF. The CDR3 nucleotides read TGTGCCACCAGGGATCTAGCGGGATTTTACAATGAGCAGTTCTTC.

V gene TRBV6-5 combines with J gene TRBJ1-5; 11 nucleotides align to TRBD1. Germline CDR1 is MNHEY and CDR2 is SVGAGI. Trimming at V came to 7 bases and at J to 7 bases, leaving 9 bases not matched to a gene. This CDR3 region has 15 residues. The CDR3 protein is CASTLGQGAGQPQHF. The CDR3 region has the DNA TGTGCCAGCACGCTCGGACAGGGGGCTGGGCAGCCCCAGCATTTT.

The chain combines TRBV21-1 with TRBJ1-4; the listed D gene, TRBD1, was not tested against the DNA. TRBV21-1 counts as a pseudogene. CDR3 length: 20 amino acids. The CDR3 is CASSTNSLVLQQGSGEKLFF. The CDR3 DNA reads as TGTGCCAGCAGCACTAACTCCCTTGTTCTGCAACAGGGGTCAGGTGAAAAACTGTTTTTT.

V gene TRBV30 combines with J gene TRBJ1-5; D ambiguous. The V end was cut by 2 bases, the J end by 4 bases, with 9 bases between. There are 13 residues in the CDR3. Germline V gene data show CDR1 as GTSNPN and CDR2 as SVGIG (reference sequence). CDR3 coding DNA: TGTGCCTGGAGTCACCAGGTGAATCAGCCCCAGCATTTT. Protein: CAWSHQVNQPQHF.

The chain joins TRBV11-2 to TRBJ2-1; TRBD2 matches at 11 bases. The CDR3 runs to 17 residues. Germline-derived CDR1 and CDR2 are SGHAT and FQNNGV. V lost 5 bases to trimming and J lost 4 bases; unmatched junction nucleotides: 10. The CDR3 region has the DNA TGTGCCAGCAGCCTAGGGGCCGGGACTAGCGGTTACAATGAGCAGTTCTTC. It encodes CASSLGAGTSGYNEQFF.

The chain couples TRBV5-1 to TRBJ2-1; TRBD1 aligns across 8 bases. The CDR3 extends over 16 amino acids. CDR1 and CDR2 from the germline V gene are SGHRS and YFSETQ. Trimming removed 1 base from V and 7 bases from J; junction bases left unmatched: 10. The CDR3 DNA sequence: TGCGCCAGCAGCTTGAGGACAGGGCGGGTAGAGAATGAGCAGTTCTTC. Amino acids: CASSLRTGRVENEQFF.

The J gene is TRBJ1-6, the V gene TRBV21-1; the table's D call TRBD1 went unverified against the DNA. TRBV21-1 is flagged as a pseudogene. The CDR3 is 15 residues long. The CDR3 here is CASSKSGTVISPLHF. The CDR3 DNA follows: TGTGCCAGCAGCAAATCGGGGACAGTTATATCACCCCTCCACTTT.

Many counts were recorded for this clone. As DNA, the CDR3 is TGTGCCAGCAGGAACGGGGGGACAGGGGATTACGAGCAGTACTTC. It yields the protein CASRNGGTGDYEQYF. The chain joins TRBV28 to TRBJ2-7, with 10 bases aligning to TRBD1. V dropped 6 bases and J dropped 4; count of bases not matched to a gene: 9. Germline V gene sequence: CDR1 MDHEN, CDR2 SYDVKM. The CDR3 is 15 residues long.

This chain joins TRBV19 and TRBJ1-4; D might be TRBD1 (5 bases). CDR1 LNHDA and CDR2 SQIVND come from the germline V gene (reference sequence). This CDR3 contains 13 residues. Trimming shortened V by 5 bases and J by 8 bases, and 12 bases separated the two germline ends. Here the CDR3 reads CASSAQGGEKLFF. CDR3 sequence (DNA): TGTGCCAGTAGTGCTCAGGGAGGGGAAAAACTGTTTTTT.

The chain carries TRBV5-1 and TRBJ2-1; 10 nucleotides line up with TRBD2. Trimming cost V 1 base and J 5 bases; bases outside gene matches: 3. Per germline, CDR1 SGHRS and CDR2 YFSETQ. The CDR3 is made up of 15 amino acids. Written as DNA, the CDR3 is TGCGCCAGCAGCTTGACTAGCGGGAAGAACAATGAGCAGTTCTTC. Protein sequence: CASSLTSGKNNEQFF. The full variable domain, completed using reference TRBV5-1 and TRBJ2-1, is KAGVTQTPRYLIKTRGQQVTLSCSPISGHRSVSWYQQTPGQGLQFLFEYFSETQRNKGNFPGRFSGRQFSNSRSEMNVSTLELGDSALYLCASSLTSGKNNEQFFGPGTRLTVL.

This rearrangement joins TRBV28 to TRBJ1-6; 7 bases line up with TRBD1. J was trimmed by 9 bases and V by 5 bases; bases with no gene match: 7. The CDR3 covers 14 residues. Per germline, CDR1 MDHEN and CDR2 SYDVKM. The DNA for the CDR3 is TGTGCCAGCAGTACGAGGGCAGGGGGTTCACCCCTCCACTTT. Translating gives CASSTRAGGSPLHF.

The CDR3 DNA reads TGTGCCAGCAGCTCTGGTCCGGGGACTGAAGCTTTCTTT. Translated: CASSSGPGTEAFF. The J gene is TRBJ1-1, the V gene TRBV7-8; D unclear. Germline V gives CDR1 SGHVS, CDR2 FQNEAQ. Trimming removed 4 bases at V and 5 bases at J, with 11 bases between. The CDR3 covers 13 residues. The full variable domain, in which reference TRBV7-8 and TRBJ1-1 provide the parts outside the CDR3, is GAGVSQSPRYKVAKRGQDVALRCDPISGHVSLFWYQQALGQGPEFLTYFQNEAQLDKSGLPSDRFFAERPEGSVSTLKIQRTQQEDSAVYLCASSSGPGTEAFFGQGTRLTVV.